The present T cell receptor beta chain was sequenced within a study of T cell responses to AZD1222 COVID-19 vaccine (dated by TCRdb to the early 2020s). Regarding the study in general: AZD1222 recipients whose second dose came at about 4 weeks and those whose second dose came at about 12 weeks were combined into one group, since spike-specific TCR depth and breadth did not differ between the two schedules. TCR sequencing was performed for some 250 trial participants, of whom roughly 200 were given two doses of AZD1222 and around 25 were given two doses of MenACWY control vaccine. Trial participants were enrolled into age subgroups of 18-55, 56-69 and 70-plus years, which contained about 150, 28 and 57 TCR-sequenced participants, respectively. Results the study describes overall, beyond this receptor: Because no day 14 peak-response samples were available, the repertoires could be characterized only after the peak T cell response. Spike-specific TCR breadth and depth rose significantly after two AZD1222 doses compared with day 0 and with MenACWY recipients. Nearly half of unique spike-specific TCRs reportedly recognized epitopes outside regions mutated in the B.1.351 and B.1.1.7 variants. Most participants were white British and females outnumbered males, and the authors suggested that clonal diversity may have been underestimated. Conclusions about previously exposed vaccinees were limited because only a handful of AZD1222 recipients were SARS-CoV-2 seropositive at baseline. The whole spike protein was spanned by vaccine-associated CD4 TCRs, and dominant responses were seen in regions 160-218 and 743-854. In the small 56-69-year group, the increase in depth fell short of significance, most likely because of low power.

This sample's time point label indicates: baseline before first vaccination. Vaccinee samples came from UK trials COV001 and COV002, including a single-blind randomized controlled phase 2/3 trial of AZD1222 (ChAdOx1 nCoV-19) in healthy adults. For TCRbeta chain sequencing, PBMC samples were collected from trial participants at day 0 and at day 28 after the second dose. The CDR3 regions of human TCRbeta chains were subjected to immunosequencing. Per the original workflow: Repertoire TCRs were checked for matches against a reference library of SARS-CoV-2-specific TCRs that had been generated using the MIRA antigen-specificity platform. Breadth was defined as the fraction of unique TCRs that were SARS-CoV-2-associated, and depth was defined as the fraction of total T cells that were SARS-CoV-2-associated. Using the MIRA data, each spike-specific TCR was assigned both to the spike region to which the TCR was reactive and to a CD4 or CD8 class. Log10-transformed breadth and depth values were compared by one-way ANOVA with Sidak's multiple comparisons tests. What TCRdb holds here is the immuneACCESS table cut down to in-frame rearrangements. Part of the clones is not present; checked against another copy, under half of the missing clones reflect an unresolved V gene, and the others are unexplained. The V and J calls and clone size were taken over from that table, and D and trimming were inferred from the DNA. The sample has 150,000 or so clones on record, over 75% of them singletons. The ten top clones hold approximately 1.5% of the sample.

Its CDR3 holds 16 amino acids, cysteine through phenylalanine. Of the read, only the CDR3 DNA is kept; its 48 bases are in frame from base 1. Between the V and J ends, shortened by 10 bases and 4 bases respectively, the junction contains 25 bases. The germline V gene yields MDHEN for CDR1 and SYDVKM for CDR2. Turning to this clone: Its antigen specificity is not known. No much larger clone exists at a distance of one base, and base qualities are not known.

The chain is assembled from TRBV28 and TRBJ1-1; the D gene cannot be named for sure. Sample: peripheral blood, taken on day 0 of AZD1222 vaccination. This receptor was obtained from an adult in good health. The nucleotide sequence reads TGTGCCACCCACACCACTGGAGGATACACGGGCACTGAAGCTTTCTTT. Its protein is CATHTTGGYTGTEAFF.